This is a list of T cell receptor beta chains from one sample in a study of blood T cell repertoires in COVID-19. Measured with immunoSEQ multiplex PCR; TCRdb has only the in-frame clones, and not every one. This sample carries about 430,000 clones, 80% to 90% of them seen once, and the ten largest clones take roughly 0.84%. Sequenced: peripheral blood. The origin of the receptors is a man aged 18 to 30 with COVID-19, enrolled during active disease. Both conserved end residues are part of each CDR3. The order of the fields is CDR3 length, D gene, J gene, clone size, V gene, CDR3 DNA, CDR3 protein. A D gene is named only where the DNA matches it firmly. Not all rows give a size; the values are once, few, many and, for expanded clones, a class.

cdr3_length: 11
d_call: .
j_call: TRBJ1-1
clone_size: .
v_call: TRBV19
cdr3_nt: TGTGCCACCATCGGGGGCACTGAAGCTTTCTTT
cdr3_aa: CATIGGTEAFF

cdr3_length: 17
d_call: TRBD1
j_call: TRBJ1-3
clone_size: few
v_call: TRBV18
cdr3_nt: TGTGCCAGCTCACCGTTGACAGGGAAAGCGGCTGGAAACACCATATATTTT
cdr3_aa: CASSPLTGKAAGNTIYF

cdr3_length: 13
d_call: TRBD1
j_call: TRBJ2-3
clone_size: once
v_call: TRBV4-1
cdr3_nt: TGCGCCAGCAGCCAAGTTGGTGAGACAGGGCCGTATTTT
cdr3_aa: CASSQVGETGPYF

cdr3_length: 16
d_call: TRBD1
j_call: TRBJ1-1
clone_size: .
v_call: TRBV5-1
cdr3_nt: TGCGCCAGCAGCTTGGGGCAGGGGGCAAGGAACACTGAAGCTTTCTTT
cdr3_aa: CASSLGQGARNTEAFF

cdr3_length: 17
d_call: TRBD1
j_call: TRBJ2-6
clone_size: .
v_call: TRBV2
cdr3_nt: TGTGCCAGCAGTCGCCAGGGACAGGGTTCTGGGGCCAACGTCCTGACTTTC
cdr3_aa: CASSRQGQGSGANVLTF

cdr3_length: 13
d_call: .
j_call: TRBJ2-1
clone_size: .
v_call: TRBV19
cdr3_nt: TGTGCCAGTAGTATCAGTCTCTACAATGAGCAGTTCTTC
cdr3_aa: CASSISLYNEQFF

cdr3_length: 14
d_call: TRBD1
j_call: TRBJ1-4
clone_size: once
v_call: TRBV19
cdr3_nt: TGTGCCAGCTCCTGGACAGGGAGAAATGAAAAACTGTTTTTT
cdr3_aa: CASSWTGRNEKLFF

cdr3_length: 11
d_call: .
j_call: TRBJ2-1
clone_size: .
v_call: TRBV29-1
cdr3_nt: TGCAGCGTTGTGGCTTACAATGAGCAGTTCTTC
cdr3_aa: CSVVAYNEQFF

cdr3_length: 14
d_call: .
j_call: TRBJ1-2
clone_size: .
v_call: TRBV6-5
cdr3_nt: TGTGCCAGCAGTCGGAGACCCCCCCCTGCGGGCTACACCTTC
cdr3_aa: CASSRRPPPAGYTF

cdr3_length: 16
d_call: TRBD2
j_call: TRBJ2-1
clone_size: once
v_call: TRBV4-1
cdr3_nt: TGCGCCAGCAGCCGATCCGGGACTAGGGAGTACAATGAGCAGTTCTTC
cdr3_aa: CASSRSGTREYNEQFF

cdr3_length: 14
d_call: .
j_call: TRBJ2-3
clone_size: .
v_call: TRBV5-5
cdr3_nt: TGTGCCAGCAGCTTAGGGGGACGCACAGATACGCAGTATTTT
cdr3_aa: CASSLGGRTDTQYF

cdr3_length: 17
d_call: TRBD1
j_call: TRBJ2-7
clone_size: once
v_call: TRBV11-2
cdr3_nt: TGTGCCAGCAGCGATAGAACGGGGACAGGGCACTCCTACGAGCAGTACTTC
cdr3_aa: CASSDRTGTGHSYEQYF

cdr3_length: 17
d_call: TRBD2
j_call: TRBJ2-7
clone_size: .
v_call: TRBV3-1/TRBV3-2
cdr3_nt: TGTGCCAGCAGCCAAGGGGTGATGATAGCGGGGGGCCTCGAGCAGTACTTC
cdr3_aa: CASSQGVMIAGGLEQYF

cdr3_length: 14
d_call: TRBD1
j_call: TRBJ1-6
clone_size: .
v_call: TRBV2
cdr3_nt: TGTGCCAGCAGCTCCGGGACAGAGAATTCACCCCTCCACTTT
cdr3_aa: CASSSGTENSPLHF

cdr3_length: 15
d_call: TRBD2
j_call: TRBJ2-1
clone_size: .
v_call: TRBV7-3
cdr3_nt: TGTGCCAGCAGCTTGACTAGCGGGGGGCCTGATGAGCAGTTCTTC
cdr3_aa: CASSLTSGGPDEQFF

cdr3_length: 12
d_call: .
j_call: TRBJ1-2
clone_size: .
v_call: TRBV15
cdr3_nt: TGTGCCACCAGCAGGGGGGGTGAAGGCTACACCTTC
cdr3_aa: CATSRGGEGYTF

cdr3_length: 14
d_call: .
j_call: TRBJ2-3
clone_size: .
v_call: TRBV5-1
cdr3_nt: TGCGCCAGCAGCCCTGGGGGGGCCACAGATACGCAGTATTTT
cdr3_aa: CASSPGGATDTQYF

cdr3_length: 14
d_call: .
j_call: TRBJ2-2
clone_size: .
v_call: TRBV13
cdr3_nt: TGTGCCAGCAGGTTCAGGGTTGACACCGGGGAGCTGTTTTTT
cdr3_aa: CASRFRVDTGELFF

cdr3_length: 11
d_call: .
j_call: TRBJ1-1
clone_size: few
v_call: TRBV15
cdr3_nt: TGTGCCACCAGCAGGAGTACTGAAGCTTTCTTT
cdr3_aa: CATSRSTEAFF

cdr3_length: 18
d_call: TRBD2
j_call: TRBJ2-1
clone_size: .
v_call: TRBV7-9
cdr3_nt: TGTGCCAGCAGCTCCGGGACTAGCGGGGGGTTCTCCTACAATGAGCAGTTCTTC
cdr3_aa: CASSSGTSGGFSYNEQFF

cdr3_length: 13
d_call: .
j_call: TRBJ2-7
clone_size: once
v_call: TRBV12-1
cdr3_nt: TGTGCCAGCAGCCCCGAGGGGGGGCACGAGCAGTACTTC
cdr3_aa: CASSPEGGHEQYF

cdr3_length: 14
d_call: .
j_call: TRBJ2-1
clone_size: .
v_call: TRBV20-1
cdr3_nt: TGCAGTGCTAGTAGGGGGGGGGTGAACAATGAGCAGTTCTTC
cdr3_aa: CSASRGGVNNEQFF

cdr3_length: 15
d_call: .
j_call: TRBJ2-3
clone_size: .
v_call: TRBV7-9
cdr3_nt: TGTGCCAGCAGCACCTCCAGCGGTCTAGCGAATACGCAGTATTTT
cdr3_aa: CASSTSSGLANTQYF

cdr3_length: 16
d_call: .
j_call: TRBJ1-6
clone_size: .
v_call: TRBV28
cdr3_nt: TGTGCCAGCAGTTCACCCTCCGGGACTGGATATTCACCCCTCCACTTT
cdr3_aa: CASSSPSGTGYSPLHF

cdr3_length: 15
d_call: TRBD1
j_call: TRBJ2-1
clone_size: .
v_call: TRBV10-3
cdr3_nt: TGTGCCATCAGTGAGTCGGGACAGGGACGCAATGAGCAGTTCTTC
cdr3_aa: CAISESGQGRNEQFF

cdr3_length: 13
d_call: .
j_call: TRBJ2-5
clone_size: .
v_call: TRBV29-1
cdr3_nt: TGCAGCGGTCGCGTGGGGGGCCAAGAGACCCAGTACTTC
cdr3_aa: CSGRVGGQETQYF